This T cell receptor beta chain was identified in a study of OX40 agonist ivuxolimab in advanced cancers. The wider study: Of mixed ages from about 23 to 85 and averaging approximately 60 years, the group was 65% to 85% male. Study-level results: Both blood CD4+ and CD8+ T cells showed clonal growth by week 6 at 0.1 to 3.0 mg/kg.

Repertoires were generated with immunoSEQ multiplex PCR, while TCRdb's copy carries only in-frame clones and drops some. The sample lists some 60,000 clones, approximately 80% seen once, with around 1.9% in the top ten. The table lists this clone with a count of one. Its specificity is not known. V lost 6 bases and J 4 bases, leaving 13 bases between the germline ends. Germline CDR1 reads MDHEN; CDR2 reads SYDVKM. The CDR3 loop spans 14 amino acids. V is TRBV28 and J is TRBJ1-3; D might be TRBD1 (6 bases). The sample in question was CD4+ or CD8+ T cells sorted from blood, obtained in a trial of the OX40 agonist ivuxolimab. The clonotype originates from an adult with an advanced solid tumor such as melanoma, head and neck, liver or kidney cancer. In DNA, the CDR3 is TGTGCCAGCAGACAGGGCGCGTCGGGAAACACCATATATTTT. Its protein product is CASRQGASGNTIYF.